The 9 T cell receptor beta chains below all came from one sample that was sequenced in a study of cytomegalovirus exposure and HLA in healthy donors. The PCR employed 60 Vbeta primers together with 13 Jbeta primers. Measured with immunoSEQ multiplex PCR; TCRdb has only the in-frame clones, and not every one. The sample includes roughly 220,000 clones, roughly 80% of them seen just once. Sequenced sample: PBMCs. Receptors were obtained from a man aged 50-60 years in good health and CMV-seronegative.

The gene calls are TRBV6-5 and TRBJ2-7; weak D call: TRBD1 (5 bases). This CDR3 spans 12 amino acids. V lost 6 bases, J lost 3 bases, and 9 bases lay in between. Per germline, CDR1 MNHEY and CDR2 SVGAGI. CDR3 amino acids: CASRDTLYEQYF. CDR3 sequence (DNA): TGTGCCAGCAGGGACACTCTCTACGAGCAGTACTTC.

The genes are TRBV9 and TRBJ2-1; 8 positions match TRBD2. The J segment lost 9 bases and the V segment lost 1 base, leaving 12 bases of the junction unmatched. CDR1 is SGDLS, CDR2 YYNGEE, per germline. CDR3 length: 16 residues. The CDR3 reads CASSVFVAGPSGEQFF. The CDR3 bases are TGTGCCAGCAGCGTATTTGTAGCGGGACCGTCGGGTGAGCAGTTCTTC.

J is TRBJ2-3 and V is TRBV28, with 8 bases lining up with TRBD2. Germline-derived CDR1 and CDR2 are MDHEN and SYDVKM. This CDR3 comprises 15 residues. Trimming cost V 5 bases and J 6 bases; bases outside gene matches: 10. In nucleotides, the CDR3 is TGTGCCAGCAGTCCAGGAAGCGGGAGCAGGGATACGCAGTATTTT. Translated: CASSPGSGSRDTQYF. Complete variable domain (other parts from reference TRBV28 and TRBJ2-3): DVKVTQSSRYLVKRTGEKVFLECVQDMDHENMFWYRQDPGLGLRLIYFSYDVKMKEKGDIPEGYSVSREKKERFSLILESASTNQTSMYLCASSPGSGSRDTQYFGPGTRLTVL.

This clone appeared a few times. The rearrangement joins TRBV9 to TRBJ2-3; TRBD2 aligns across 12 bases. The CDR3 has 16 residues. Germline trimming cut 4 bases from V and 3 bases from J; bases unmatched to any gene: 6. Germline V gene lookup returns CDR1 SGDLS and CDR2 YYNGEE. CDR3 nucleotides: TGTGCCAGCAGCCCAGGACTAGCGGGATATACAGATACGCAGTATTTT. Protein: CASSPGLAGYTDTQYF.

The chain links TRBV5-1 to TRBJ1-4, with D possibly matching TRBD1 (5 bases). Germline CDR1 reads SGHRS; CDR2 reads YFSETQ. The CDR3 length is 16 residues. V dropped 5 bases and J dropped 4 bases, with 18 bases sitting between them. As DNA, the CDR3 is TGCGCCAGCAGGCCAGGTTCAGGGATGGTTAATGAAAAACTGTTTTTT. Translating gives CASRPGSGMVNEKLFF.

This rearrangement joins TRBV11-2 to TRBJ1-2; 7 bases fit TRBD1. V lost 5 bases to trimming and J lost 4 bases; unmatched junction nucleotides: 7. The CDR3 totals 14 residues. Germline V gene data show CDR1 as SGHAT and CDR2 as FQNNGV. The CDR3 region has the DNA TGTGCCAGCAGCCCGCTGACAGGGCCCTATGGCTACACCTTC. It yields the protein CASSPLTGPYGYTF.

The chain couples TRBV29-1 to TRBJ2-2, with D maybe TRBD2 (6 bases). CDR3 size: 14 residues. Trimming stripped 4 bases from V and 4 bases from J, with 13 bases between. CDR1 and CDR2 from the germline V gene are SQVTM and ANQGSEA. CDR3 nucleotides: TGCAGCGTTGGGGCGGGATCCTTCACCGGGGAGCTGTTTTTT. It encodes CSVGAGSFTGELFF.

The rearrangement uses TRBV4-1 and TRBJ1-1, with D uncertain. The CDR3 loop spans 14 amino acids. Trimming removed 3 bases at V and 4 bases at J, with 12 bases between. Germline CDR1 reads MGHRA; CDR2 reads YSYEKL. The CDR3 is CASSHAFSSTEAFF. The CDR3 DNA sequence: TGCGCCAGCAGCCACGCCTTCTCGAGCACTGAAGCTTTCTTT.

The rearrangement joins TRBV25-1 to TRBJ2-2; TRBD2 matches at 7 bases. The CDR3 has 16 amino acids. The ends lost 4 bases at V and 0 bases at J; junction bases unmatched: 5. The germline gives CDR1 MGHDK, CDR2 SYGVNS. DNA of the CDR3: TGTGCCAGCAGTGGTTTTGCGGGAGCGAACACCGGGGAGCTGTTTTTT. Its translation: CASSGFAGANTGELFF.